This TCR beta chain was sequenced in a study of neoadjuvant anti-PD-1 for oral cavity cancer (dated by TCRdb to about 2021). Study-level background: Before curative-intent surgical resection, most patients were given three to four biweekly doses of nivolumab at 3 mg/kg. A fourth nivolumab dose was given around day 43 to patients without progression, and definitive surgical resection was performed in those patients on days 50-56. Under RECIST 1.1, a patient counted as a responder if showing complete response, partial response or stable disease, and as a non-responder if showing progression. The parent correlative cohort had 12 patients and a response rate of 25% to 35%.

Points on this clone: Which antigen it targets is not known. The sample holds no much larger clone one base away, and base qualities are not on file.

According to the study, the label for this sample's time point signals: before neoadjuvant nivolumab. The patients had newly diagnosed stage II-IVA oral cavity squamous cell carcinoma and had not received any prior systemic or radiation treatment. The cohort was made up of patients with locally advanced, HPV-negative oral cavity squamous cell carcinoma. Peripheral blood mononuclear cells were analyzed directly, without maintenance or expansion in culture. Samples were obtained from a longitudinal correlative study of a single-arm phase II trial of neoadjuvant nivolumab in oral cavity squamous cell carcinoma. Subject-matched pre- and post-treatment PBMCs and tumors from three responders and three non-responders were subjected to genomic DNA-based TCRbeta sequencing. Peripheral blood mononuclear cells were collected before nivolumab treatment and again after treatment, at the time of surgery. The Maxwell RSC DNA from Cells kit was used to extract genomic DNA from PBMCs.

What the research found in general, with its limitations: Higher pretreatment blood Treg/Th17 ratios correlated with both higher pretreatment blood TCRbeta clonality and lower post-treatment tumor TCRbeta clonality. After neoadjuvant nivolumab, T cell clonality (Gini index) in PBMCs was significantly higher in non-responders than in responders. The TCR analyses had only a few patients in each response group, and the authors called for validation in larger cohorts.

For deep sequencing of PBMC libraries, mostly roughly 520 ng of input genomic DNA was used, and six replicates were run per sample. TCRbeta libraries were prepared with the immunoSEQ hsTCRbeta kit according to the manufacturer's instructions. The finished libraries were brought together in one pool at roughly 2.7 nM, which was then read using an Illumina NovaSeq 6000 S4 flow cell. The authors' pipeline ran thus. The immunoSEQ Analyzer was used for raw data preprocessing and quality control. The analysis was restricted to productive rearrangements, with each unique CDR3 amino acid sequence defining a clonotype. Repertoire clonality was estimated as the Gini-Simpson index, which was calculated using the R package tcR. Gini indices were compared with Student's t test, and associations with tumor size change were assessed by Pearson correlation. TCRdb retrieved this table from immuneACCESS and kept in-frame rearrangements only. Not all clones are present; in checked studies, unresolved V genes account for under half, and no reason is known for the remainder. Clone size and the V and J calls come from that table; the DNA yielded D and trimming. The sample data list around 60,000 clones, and 65% to 85% of these were observed just once. The ten top clones hold 2.5% to 3% of the sample.

Cut back by 1 base and 4 bases, the V and J ends lie 21 bases apart. From the cysteine through the phenylalanine, the CDR3 covers 18 amino acids. The DNA shown is the 54-base CDR3, in frame from base 1. The germline V gene supplies CDR1 SGHDT and CDR2 YYEEEE. Sample: PBMCs, taken before nivolumab (anti-PD-1) treatment. Recombination connected TRBV5-6 to TRBJ1-5; perhaps TRBD1 is the D gene, with 5 bases matching. This clonotype was sampled from a person between 40 and 85 years old with oral cavity squamous cell carcinoma. The CDR3 region: CASSLRPAGTARNQPQHF. The DNA is TGTGCCAGCAGCTTGAGGCCGGCGGGGACCGCCCGTAATCAGCCCCAGCATTTT.